Shown below are 10 T cell receptor beta chains from a single sample sequenced in a study of siplizumab effects on memory and regulatory T cells. TCRdb's table, derived via immunoSEQ multiplex PCR, lists solely in-frame clones and lacks some. The table has approximately 68,000 clones, around 90% seen once. Sequenced material: CD8+ T cells sorted from blood. Receptor source: a human donor in good health.

This chain joins TRBV11-2 and TRBJ2-5; TRBD2 matches at 12 bases. V was clipped by 5 bases and J by 5 bases; unmatched bases: 18. In germline, CDR1 is SGHAT, CDR2 FQNNGV. The CDR3 length is 19 residues. The CDR3 DNA is TGTGCCAGCAGCCTAGGGGCGGGGCTAGCGGGAGGGCCGGAGGAGACCCAGTACTTC. It translates to CASSLGAGLAGGPEETQYF.

This chain connects TRBV4-1 to TRBJ2-1; D assignment may be TRBD1 or TRBD2 (5 bases each). The V gene lost 2 bases and the J gene lost 5 bases, with 7 bases spanning the gap. CDR1 is MGHRA, CDR2 YSYEKL, per germline. The CDR3 length is 13 residues. CDR3 sequence (DNA): TGCGCCAGCAGCCAAAGAGGGGACAATGAGCAGTTCTTC. Protein: CASSQRGDNEQFF.

This chain links TRBV2 with TRBJ2-7; 9 nucleotides align to TRBD2. CDR3 length: 15 amino acids. V lost 6 bases, J lost 4 bases, and 10 bases stayed unmatched. Per germline, CDR1 SNHLY and CDR2 FYNNEI. CDR3: CASRDWTSEEYEQYF. The CDR3 DNA reads TGTGCCAGCAGAGACTGGACTAGCGAAGAATACGAGCAGTACTTC. Supplemented by reference TRBV2 and TRBJ2-7, the full variable domain reads EPEVTQTPSHQVTQMGQEVILRCVPISNHLYFYWYRQILGQKVEFLVSFYNNEISEKSEIFDDQFSVERPDGSNFTLKIRSTKLEDSAMYFCASRDWTSEEYEQYFGPGTRLTVT.

The chain employs TRBV7-6 and TRBJ2-7; D may be TRBD2 (6 bases). CDR1 and CDR2 (germline): SGHVS, FNYEAQ. The CDR3 spans 16 residues. V lost 1 base, J lost 1 base, and 14 bases lay in between. The CDR3, as DNA: TGTGCCAGCAGCTTAGATGCGGAAGGGACTTCCTACGAGCAGTACTTC. The encoded protein is CASSLDAEGTSYEQYF.

The chain is built from TRBV15 and TRBJ1-5, with 10 bases lining up with TRBD1. The CDR3 totals 17 residues. Germline values: CDR1 LNHNV, CDR2 YYDKDF (reference sequence). J lost 0 bases, V lost 5 bases, and 7 bases had no gene match. The CDR3: CATSSGTGDNSNQPQHF. The CDR3 DNA follows: TGTGCCACCAGCTCCGGGACAGGGGATAATAGCAATCAGCCCCAGCATTTT.

The genes are TRBV14 and TRBJ2-1; D is perhaps TRBD1 (6 bases). V was shortened by 4 bases and J by 8 bases, with 9 bases between the two germline ends. The CDR3 has 12 residues. Germline loops: CDR1 SGHDN, CDR2 FVKESK. CDR3 sequence (DNA): TGTGCCAGCAGCCCAACAGGGCATGAGCAGTTCTTC. It is translated as CASSPTGHEQFF.

The V call is TRBV27, the J call TRBJ2-1; 7 bases match TRBD1. This CDR3 is 12 amino acids long. V lost 4 bases and J lost 7; bases outside the gene matches: 1. Germline V gene lookup returns CDR1 MNHEY and CDR2 SMNVEV (reference sequence). CDR3 bases: TGTGCCAGCAGTTCCAGGGGGAATGAGCAGTTCTTC. This gives the protein CASSSRGNEQFF.

The CDR3 nucleotides read TGTGCCAGCAGCTCTGGACCGAGGAACACTGAAGCTTTCTTT. Residues: CASSSGPRNTEAFF. This chain uses TRBV7-9 with TRBJ1-1; D is unresolved. The germline V gene encodes CDR1 SEHNR and CDR2 FQNEAQ (reference sequence). CDR3 length: 14 residues. Trimming cost V 4 bases and J 1 base, with 10 bases left between them.

The chain carries TRBV6-6 and TRBJ1-2; D is uncertain. The germline gives CDR1 MNHNY, CDR2 SVGAGI (reference sequence). The CDR3 is 15 amino acids. The V and J ends lost 3 bases and 1 base respectively, with 12 bases between them. CDR3 protein: CASSYMGEDNYGYTF. In nucleotides, the CDR3 is TGTGCCAGCAGTTATATGGGCGAAGATAACTATGGCTACACCTTC.

The chain combines TRBV30 with TRBJ2-7; no clear D. Trimming stripped 1 base from V and 2 bases from J, with 6 bases between. Per the germline V gene, CDR1 is GTSNPN and CDR2 is SVGIG (reference sequence). The CDR3 is made up of 12 amino acids. The CDR3 region is CAWSAETYEQYF. CDR3 nucleotides: TGTGCCTGGAGTGCTGAGACCTACGAGCAGTACTTC.